This passage covers 10 T cell receptor beta chains from one sample sequenced in a study of blood T cell repertoires in COVID-19. Method: immunoSEQ multiplex PCR; TCRdb's copy keeps in-frame clones and lacks some. The table shows around 250,000 clones, with 70% to 90% occurring only once. The sequencing input was peripheral blood. These receptor sequences come from a man aged 50-59 years with active or convalescent COVID-19.

This rearrangement joins TRBV7-9 to TRBJ1-2; D remains unclear. The CDR3 is made up of 16 amino acids. Germline V gene sequence: CDR1 SEHNR, CDR2 FQNEAQ (reference sequence). V lost 1 base and J 5 bases, leaving 17 bases between the germline ends. The CDR3 sequence is CASSLVRATEDYGYTF. The CDR3 DNA follows: TGTGCCAGCAGCTTAGTGAGGGCAACAGAGGATTATGGCTACACCTTC.

The chain is built from TRBV6-1 and TRBJ1-1; 8 bases map to TRBD1. V lost 1 base and J lost 12; bases outside the gene matches: 13. CDR1 is MNHNS, CDR2 SASEGT, per germline. There are 15 residues in the CDR3. The CDR3 nucleotides read TGTGCCAGCAGTGAAGAATCGGACAGGGCAAACCGCCCTTTCTTT. Its translation: CASSEESDRANRPFF.

A single count supports this clone. The chain couples TRBV12-2 to TRBJ1-4. TRBV12-2 has pseudogene status. This CDR3 has 16 amino acids. This CDR3 is CASRLAGRGTNEKLFF. CDR3 sequence (DNA): TGTGCAAGTCGCTTAGCGGGGAGGGGGACTAATGAAAAACTGTTTTTT.

The chain carries TRBV19 and TRBJ1-6; no clear D. Looked up from germline, CDR1 is LNHDA and CDR2 is SQIVND (reference sequence). The CDR3 covers 14 residues. Trimming pared 5 bases from V and 8 bases from J, leaving 13 bases between. In DNA, the CDR3 is TGTGCCAGTAGTTCCCCCCGCCGGGATTCACCCCTCCACTTT. This sequence encodes CASSSPRRDSPLHF.

The chain links TRBV5-4 to TRBJ1-4, with a weak D call TRBD1 (6 bases). Germline V lookup: CDR1 SGHNT, CDR2 YYREEE (reference sequence). Trimming removed 3 bases from V and 3 bases from J, with 9 bases in between. This CDR3 is 14 amino acids long. The CDR3 loop reads CASSSGDANEKLFF. CDR3 DNA sequence: TGTGCCAGCAGCTCAGGGGATGCTAATGAAAAACTGTTTTTT. Variable domain in full (rest from reference TRBV5-4 and TRBJ1-4): ETGVTQSPTHLIKTRGQQVTLRCSSQSGHNTVSWYQQALGQGPQFIFQYYREEENGRGNFPPRFSGLQFPNYSSELNVNALELDDSALYLCASSSGDANEKLFFGSGTQLSVL.

The rearrangement uses TRBV6-5 and TRBJ2-1; a possible D gene is TRBD2 (6 bases). Germline V gives CDR1 MNHEY, CDR2 SVGAGI. There are 14 residues in the CDR3. The V and J ends lost 6 bases and 4 bases respectively, with 13 bases between them. The CDR3 DNA reads TGTGCCAGCAGCTTAGCGGTCACTTACAATGAGCAGTTCTTC. Protein sequence: CASSLAVTYNEQFF.

The V and J genes are TRBV27 and TRBJ2-7; TRBD1 matches 11 bases. Germline V gives CDR1 MNHEY, CDR2 SMNVEV (reference sequence). Germline trimming cut 5 bases from V and 7 bases from J; bases unmatched to any gene: 4. The CDR3 totals 13 residues. CDR3 DNA: TGTGCCAGCAGTGGACAGGGGGCGCGGGAGCAGTACTTC. Translating gives CASSGQGAREQYF.

The chain recombines TRBV7-9 with TRBJ2-2, with 10 bases aligning to TRBD2. Trimming took 5 bases from V and 6 from J; bases not matched to a gene: 15. The length of the CDR3 is 18 residues. From germline, CDR1 is SEHNR and CDR2 FQNEAQ (reference sequence). The CDR3, as DNA: TGTGCCAGCAGCGGTCCGGGACTAGCGCGAACTCGTCCCGGGGAGCTGTTTTTT. Residues: CASSGPGLARTRPGELFF.

This rearrangement joins TRBV3-1 (or the pseudogene TRBV3-2) to TRBJ2-3, with TRBD2 identical over 7 bases. The V gene end was trimmed by 4 bases and the J gene end by 6 bases; junction bases not matched to a gene: 13. This CDR3 comprises 16 residues. The germline CDR1 and CDR2 sequences are LGHDT and YNNKEL (reference sequence). CDR3: CASSPPSGTSYDTQYF. In DNA form, the CDR3 reads TGTGCCAGCAGCCCCCCCAGCGGGACCTCCTACGATACGCAGTATTTT.

This chain connects TRBV3-1 (or the pseudogene TRBV3-2) to TRBJ1-1; D unclear. Germline-derived CDR1 and CDR2 are LGHDT and YNNKEL (reference sequence). This CDR3 has 12 residues. V lost 2 bases and J lost 3, with 4 bases in between. CDR3 in amino acids: CASSQTDTEAFF. CDR3 in DNA: TGTGCCAGCAGCCAAACAGACACTGAAGCTTTCTTT.